This T cell receptor (beta chain) was identified in a study of lymphopenia after photon versus proton radiotherapy. Profiling relied on immunoSEQ multiplex PCR, and the TCRdb table lists in-frame clones only, not all of them. Of 20,000 to 25,000 clones in the sample, around 85% were seen once. A remark on this clone: The antigen is unknown.

J was trimmed by 2 bases and V by 4 bases; bases with no gene match: 7. Germline assignment: CDR1 SGHRS and CDR2 YFSETQ. CDR3 size: 15 residues. Study-wide results and limits: A bigger post-nadir fall in TCR diversity correlated inversely with survival time in deceased patients. Under photons, naive T cells and diversity fell while effector/memory populations rose. Better survival with proton therapy was suggested as possible, not demonstrated. Oligoclonal CD8+ Temra expansion after nadir drove photon patients' diversity drop.

This TCR derives from a man between 60 and 75 years old with pancreatic cancer. This chain joins TRBV5-1 and TRBJ1-1, with 8 bases identical to TRBD1. The sample in question was peripheral blood, obtained from a patient treated with photon-based radiotherapy. The CDR3 DNA reads TGCGCCAGCAGCGCAGAGACAGGGGCTAACACTGAAGCTTTCTTT. Amino acid sequence: CASSAETGANTEAFF.